The present TCR beta chain was sequenced within a study of blood T cell repertoires in COVID-19. Study as a whole: Samples taken during acute and convalescent COVID-19 were collected in the United States, Italy and Spain. T cells, B-cell-depleted T cells, or PBMCs provided the cDNA or gDNA that served as material.

V was shortened by 1 base and J by 5 bases, with 9 bases between the two germline ends. The CDR3 spans 14 residues. From germline, CDR1 is SGHTA and CDR2 FQGNSA. Using immunoSEQ multiplex PCR, the repertoire was profiled, and TCRdb retains in-frame clones only, with some absent. The sample records over 350,000 clones, about 89% being singletons. The TCR sequence derives from a woman between 25 and 40 years old with acute or convalescent COVID-19. Sequenced input: peripheral blood. The V call is TRBV7-2, the J call TRBJ2-1; D gene ambiguous. CDR3 coding DNA: TGTGCCAGCAGCTTAGATTGGGCAAACAATGAGCAGTTCTTC. The encoded protein is CASSLDWANNEQFF.